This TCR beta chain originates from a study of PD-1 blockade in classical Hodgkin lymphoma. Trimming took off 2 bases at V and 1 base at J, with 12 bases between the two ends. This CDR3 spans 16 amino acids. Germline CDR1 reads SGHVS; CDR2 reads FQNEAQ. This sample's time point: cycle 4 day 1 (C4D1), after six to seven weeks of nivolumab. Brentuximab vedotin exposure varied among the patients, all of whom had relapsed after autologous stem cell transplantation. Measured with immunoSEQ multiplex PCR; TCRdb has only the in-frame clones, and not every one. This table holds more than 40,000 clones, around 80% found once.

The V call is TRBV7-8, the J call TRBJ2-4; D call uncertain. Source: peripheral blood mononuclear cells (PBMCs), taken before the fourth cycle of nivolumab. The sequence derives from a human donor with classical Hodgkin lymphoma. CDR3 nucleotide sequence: TGTGCCAGCAGCTTAAATTCTGGATACGCCAAAAACATTCAGTACTTC. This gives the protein CASSLNSGYAKNIQYF.